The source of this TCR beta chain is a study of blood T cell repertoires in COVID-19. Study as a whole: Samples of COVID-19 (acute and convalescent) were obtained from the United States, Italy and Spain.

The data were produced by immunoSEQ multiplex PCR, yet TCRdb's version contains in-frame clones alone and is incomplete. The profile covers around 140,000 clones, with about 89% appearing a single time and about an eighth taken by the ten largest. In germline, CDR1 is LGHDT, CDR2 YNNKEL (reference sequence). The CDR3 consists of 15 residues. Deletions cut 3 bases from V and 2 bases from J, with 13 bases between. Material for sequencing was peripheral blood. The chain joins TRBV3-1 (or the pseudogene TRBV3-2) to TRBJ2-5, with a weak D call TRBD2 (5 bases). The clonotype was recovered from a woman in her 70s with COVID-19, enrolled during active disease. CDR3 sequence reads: CASSHPRGSQETQYF. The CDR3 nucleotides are TGTGCCAGCAGCCACCCCCGGGGAAGTCAAGAGACCCAGTACTTC.